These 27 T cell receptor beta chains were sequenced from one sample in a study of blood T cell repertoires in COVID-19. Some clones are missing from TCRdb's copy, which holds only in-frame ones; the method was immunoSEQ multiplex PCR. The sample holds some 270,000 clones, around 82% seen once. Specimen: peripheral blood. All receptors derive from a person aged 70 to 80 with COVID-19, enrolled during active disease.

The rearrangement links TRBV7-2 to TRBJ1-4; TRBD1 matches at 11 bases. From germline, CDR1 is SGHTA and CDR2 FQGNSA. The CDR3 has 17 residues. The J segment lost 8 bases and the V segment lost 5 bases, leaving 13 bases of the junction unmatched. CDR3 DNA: TGTGCCAGCAGCCCAAGGACAGGGGGCGAAGGATACGAAAAACTGTTTTTT. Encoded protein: CASSPRTGGEGYEKLFF. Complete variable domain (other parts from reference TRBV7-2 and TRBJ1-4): GAGVSQSPSNKVTEKGKDVELRCDPISGHTALYWYRQSLGQGLEFLIYFQGNSAPDKSGLPSDRFSAERTGGSVSTLTIQRTQQEDSAVYLCASSPRTGGEGYEKLFFGSGTQLSVL.

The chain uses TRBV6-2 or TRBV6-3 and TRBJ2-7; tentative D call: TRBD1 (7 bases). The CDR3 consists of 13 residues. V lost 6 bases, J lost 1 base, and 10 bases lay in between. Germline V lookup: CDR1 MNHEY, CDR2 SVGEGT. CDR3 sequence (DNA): TGTGCCAGCAGCTCAGGGGGGTCCTACGAGCAGTACTTC. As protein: CASSSGGSYEQYF.

CDR3 sequence reads: CASSDSGASGGYNEQFF. CDR3 DNA: TGTGCCAGCAGTGACTCAGGGGCTAGCGGGGGATACAATGAGCAGTTCTTC. V gene TRBV6-4 combines with J gene TRBJ2-1; 10 bases line up with TRBD2. The trim removed 0 bases at V and 4 bases at J, leaving 6 bases unmatched. CDR3 size: 17 residues. Germline lookup yields CDR1 MRHNA and CDR2 SNTAGT.

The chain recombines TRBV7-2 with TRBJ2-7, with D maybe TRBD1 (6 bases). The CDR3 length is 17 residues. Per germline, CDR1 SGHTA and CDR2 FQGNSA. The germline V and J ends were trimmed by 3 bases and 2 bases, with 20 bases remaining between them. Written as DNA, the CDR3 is TGTGCCAGCAGCTTTAAGGCAACCGGGACAAGCACCTACGAGCAGTACTTC. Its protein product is CASSFKATGTSTYEQYF.

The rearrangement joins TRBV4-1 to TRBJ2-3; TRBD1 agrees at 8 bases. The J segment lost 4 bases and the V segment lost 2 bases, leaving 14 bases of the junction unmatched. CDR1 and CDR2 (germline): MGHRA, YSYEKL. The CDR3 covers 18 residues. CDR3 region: CASSQQTGQGVAPDTQYF. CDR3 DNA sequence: TGCGCCAGCAGCCAACAAACTGGACAGGGAGTGGCTCCAGATACGCAGTATTTT.

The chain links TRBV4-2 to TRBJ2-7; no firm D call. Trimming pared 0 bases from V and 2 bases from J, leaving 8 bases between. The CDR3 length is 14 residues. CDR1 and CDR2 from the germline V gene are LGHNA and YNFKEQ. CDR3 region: CASSQEDGPYEQYF. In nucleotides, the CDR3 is TGTGCCAGCAGCCAAGAAGATGGGCCCTACGAGCAGTACTTC.

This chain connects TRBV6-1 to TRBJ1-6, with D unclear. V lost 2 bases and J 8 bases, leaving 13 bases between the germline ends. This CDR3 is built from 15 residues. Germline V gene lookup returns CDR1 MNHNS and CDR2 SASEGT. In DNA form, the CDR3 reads TGTGCCAGCAGTGAAATGCGGGGAGCCGATTCACCCCTCCACTTT. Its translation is CASSEMRGADSPLHF.

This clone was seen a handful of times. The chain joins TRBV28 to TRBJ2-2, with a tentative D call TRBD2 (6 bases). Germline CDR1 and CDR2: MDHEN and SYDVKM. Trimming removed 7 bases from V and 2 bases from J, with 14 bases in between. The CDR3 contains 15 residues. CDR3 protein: CASTRGILNTGELFF. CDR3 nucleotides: TGTGCCAGCACCCGGGGGATTCTCAACACCGGGGAGCTGTTTTTT.

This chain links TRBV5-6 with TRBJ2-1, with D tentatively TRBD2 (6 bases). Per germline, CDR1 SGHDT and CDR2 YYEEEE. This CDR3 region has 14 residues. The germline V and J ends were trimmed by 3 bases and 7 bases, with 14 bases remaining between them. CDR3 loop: CASSSSRGYNEQFF. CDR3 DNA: TGTGCCAGCAGCTCTTCCCGGGGGTATAATGAGCAGTTCTTC.

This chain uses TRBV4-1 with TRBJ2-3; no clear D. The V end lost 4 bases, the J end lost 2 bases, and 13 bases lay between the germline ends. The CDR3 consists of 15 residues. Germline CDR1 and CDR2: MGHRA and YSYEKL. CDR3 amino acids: CASSPYGADTDTQYF. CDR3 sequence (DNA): TGCGCCAGCAGCCCGTACGGAGCAGACACAGATACGCAGTATTTT.

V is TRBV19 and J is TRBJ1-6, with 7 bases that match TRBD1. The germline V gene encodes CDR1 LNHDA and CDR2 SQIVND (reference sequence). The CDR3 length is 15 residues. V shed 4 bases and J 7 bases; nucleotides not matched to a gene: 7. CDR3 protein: CASSSSQGSNSPLHF. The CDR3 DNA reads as TGTGCCAGTAGTAGCTCACAGGGGTCCAATTCACCCCTCCACTTT.

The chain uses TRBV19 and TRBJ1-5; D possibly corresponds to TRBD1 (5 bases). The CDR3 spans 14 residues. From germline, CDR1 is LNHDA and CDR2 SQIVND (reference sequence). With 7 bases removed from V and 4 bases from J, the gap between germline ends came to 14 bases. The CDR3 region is CASNPRTGNQPQHF. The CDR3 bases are TGTGCCAGTAACCCAAGAACAGGTAATCAGCCCCAGCATTTT.

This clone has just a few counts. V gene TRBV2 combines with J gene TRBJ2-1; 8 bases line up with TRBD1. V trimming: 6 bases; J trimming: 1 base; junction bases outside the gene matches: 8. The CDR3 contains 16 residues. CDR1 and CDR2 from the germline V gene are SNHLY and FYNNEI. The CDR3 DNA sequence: TGTGCCAGCAGCCCCGGACAGGGCCTTTCCTACAATGAGCAGTTCTTC. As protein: CASSPGQGLSYNEQFF.

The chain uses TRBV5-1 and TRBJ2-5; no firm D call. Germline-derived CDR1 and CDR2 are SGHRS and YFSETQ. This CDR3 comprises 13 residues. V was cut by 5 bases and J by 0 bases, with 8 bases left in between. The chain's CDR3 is CASRRRDQETQYF. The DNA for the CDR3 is TGCGCCAGCAGGCGGAGAGACCAAGAGACCCAGTACTTC. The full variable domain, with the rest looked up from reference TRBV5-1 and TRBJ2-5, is KAGVTQTPRYLIKTRGQQVTLSCSPISGHRSVSWYQQTPGQGLQFLFEYFSETQRNKGNFPGRFSGRQFSNSRSEMNVSTLELGDSALYLCASRRRDQETQYFGPGTRLLVL.

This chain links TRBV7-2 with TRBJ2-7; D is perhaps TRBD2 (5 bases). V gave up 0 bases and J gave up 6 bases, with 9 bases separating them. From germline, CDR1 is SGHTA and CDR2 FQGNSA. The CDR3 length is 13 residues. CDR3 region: CASSLAVRAEQYF. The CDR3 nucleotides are TGTGCCAGCAGCTTAGCCGTGAGGGCCGAGCAGTACTTC.

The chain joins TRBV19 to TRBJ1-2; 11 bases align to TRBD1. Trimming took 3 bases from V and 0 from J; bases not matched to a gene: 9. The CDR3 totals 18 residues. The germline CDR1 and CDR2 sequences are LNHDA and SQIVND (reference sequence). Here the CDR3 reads CASSIGGQGATSNYGYTF. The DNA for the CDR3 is TGTGCCAGTAGTATCGGAGGACAGGGGGCAACGTCTAACTATGGCTACACCTTC.

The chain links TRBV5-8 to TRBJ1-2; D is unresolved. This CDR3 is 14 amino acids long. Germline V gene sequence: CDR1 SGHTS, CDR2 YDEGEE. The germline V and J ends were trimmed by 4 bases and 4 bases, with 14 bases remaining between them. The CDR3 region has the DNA TGTGCCAGCAGCCCAACCAGTCAGTTCTATGGCTACACCTTC. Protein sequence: CASSPTSQFYGYTF.

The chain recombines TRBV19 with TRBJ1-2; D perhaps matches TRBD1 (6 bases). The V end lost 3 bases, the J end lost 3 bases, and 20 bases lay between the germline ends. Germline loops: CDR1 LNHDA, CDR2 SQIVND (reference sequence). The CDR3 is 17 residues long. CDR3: CASSIPLGTGRHYGYTF. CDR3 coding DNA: TGTGCCAGTAGTATTCCTCTGGGAACAGGGCGTCACTATGGCTACACCTTC.

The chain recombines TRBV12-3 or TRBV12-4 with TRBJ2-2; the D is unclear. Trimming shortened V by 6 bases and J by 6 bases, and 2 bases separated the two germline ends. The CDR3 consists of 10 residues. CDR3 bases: TGTGCCAGCAGCGCCGGGGAGCTGTTTTTT. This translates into CASSAGELFF.

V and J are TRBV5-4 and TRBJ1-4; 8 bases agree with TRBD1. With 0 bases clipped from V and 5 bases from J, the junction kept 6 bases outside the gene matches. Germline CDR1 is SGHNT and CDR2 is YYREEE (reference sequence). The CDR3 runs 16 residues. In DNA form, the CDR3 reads TGTGCCAGCAGCTTGGGGACAGGGTTGGGAAATGAAAAACTGTTTTTT. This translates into CASSLGTGLGNEKLFF.

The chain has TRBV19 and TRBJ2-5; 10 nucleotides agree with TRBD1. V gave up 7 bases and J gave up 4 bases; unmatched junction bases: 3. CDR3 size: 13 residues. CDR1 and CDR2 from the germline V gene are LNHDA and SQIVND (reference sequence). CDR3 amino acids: CASTRTGGETQYF. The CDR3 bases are TGTGCCAGTACTAGGACAGGGGGAGAGACCCAGTACTTC.

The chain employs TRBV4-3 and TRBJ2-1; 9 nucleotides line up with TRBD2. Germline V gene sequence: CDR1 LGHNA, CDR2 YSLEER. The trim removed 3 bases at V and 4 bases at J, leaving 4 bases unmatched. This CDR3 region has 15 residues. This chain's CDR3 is CASSQASGIYNEQFF. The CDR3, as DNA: TGCGCCAGCAGCCAGGCTAGCGGGATTTACAATGAGCAGTTCTTC.

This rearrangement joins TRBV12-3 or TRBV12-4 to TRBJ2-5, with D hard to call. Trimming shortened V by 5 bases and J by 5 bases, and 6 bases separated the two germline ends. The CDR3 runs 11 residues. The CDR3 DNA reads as TGTGCCAGCAGTGCGGTTGAGACCCAGTACTTC. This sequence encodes CASSAVETQYF.

The CDR3 DNA follows: TGTGCCAGTAGAGCTCGCGGCGGCGAGGGGGAGTACGAGCAGTACTTC. Translating gives CASRARGGEGEYEQYF. The rearrangement uses TRBV19 and TRBJ2-7; possible D gene TRBD1, 6 bases. Trimming pared 6 bases from V and 4 bases from J, leaving 22 bases between. Germline V gene sequence: CDR1 LNHDA, CDR2 SQIVND (reference sequence). The CDR3 spans 16 residues.

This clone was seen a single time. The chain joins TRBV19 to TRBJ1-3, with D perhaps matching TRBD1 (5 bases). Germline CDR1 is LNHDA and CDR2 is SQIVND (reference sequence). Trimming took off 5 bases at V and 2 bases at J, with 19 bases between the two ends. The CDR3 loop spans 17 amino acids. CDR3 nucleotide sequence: TGTGCCAGTAGTCCCAGAGCAAGGGGAAAGACTGGAAACACCATATATTTT. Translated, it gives CASSPRARGKTGNTIYF. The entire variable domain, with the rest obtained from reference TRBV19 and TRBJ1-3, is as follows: DGGITQSPKYLFRKEGQNVTLSCEQNLNHDAMYWYRQDPGQGLRLIYYSQIVNDFQKGDIAEGYSVSREKKESFPLTVTSAQKNPTAFYLCASSPRARGKTGNTIYFGEGSWLTVV.

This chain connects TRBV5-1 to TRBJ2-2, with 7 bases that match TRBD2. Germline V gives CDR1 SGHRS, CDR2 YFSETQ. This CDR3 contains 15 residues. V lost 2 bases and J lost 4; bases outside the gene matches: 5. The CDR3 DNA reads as TGCGCCAGCAGCTTCCGGGGGGAACGCACCGGGGAGCTGTTTTTT. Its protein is CASSFRGERTGELFF.

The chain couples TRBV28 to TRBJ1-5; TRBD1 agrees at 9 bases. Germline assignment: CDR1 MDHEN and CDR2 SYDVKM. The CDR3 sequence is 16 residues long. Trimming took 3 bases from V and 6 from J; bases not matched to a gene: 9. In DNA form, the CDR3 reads TGTGCCAGCAGTTTGGCCGGGACAGGGCCGGGTCAGCCCCAGCATTTT. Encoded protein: CASSLAGTGPGQPQHF.